The 11 T cell receptor beta chains reported below all come from one sample, sequenced in a study of shared clonotypes between healthy human individuals. The naive CD8 fraction comprised CD45RO-negative cells positively selected for CCR7 and excluded terminally differentiated effector memory CD45RA+ cells. The repertoire was sequenced with immunoSEQ multiplex PCR; TCRdb's copy has only in-frame clones and lacks some. The table shows more than 2 million clones, with around 93% occurring only once. The sequenced sample was naive CD8+ T cells from PBMCs. The source of these receptors is a man younger than 35 in good health. Some clones in this sample may be carry-over from other donors' samples.

The chain combines TRBV2 with TRBJ2-5, with D possibly matching TRBD2 (5 bases). The end of the DNA aligns better with TRBJ2-7, so the J call may be wrong. CDR1 is SNHLY, CDR2 FYNNEI, per germline. CDR3 length: 15 amino acids. The CDR3 coding sequence is TGTGCCAGCAGTGAGGGAGCAGTGAGCTCCTACGAGCAGTACTTC. Amino acids: CASSEGAVSSYEQYF.

V usage is TRBV11-2 and J usage is TRBJ2-7; D may correspond to TRBD1 or TRBD2 (6 bases each). Trimming shortened V by 3 bases and J by 4 bases, and 10 bases separated the two germline ends. The CDR3 spans 13 residues. Germline CDR1 is SGHAT and CDR2 is FQNNGV. In nucleotides, the CDR3 is TGTGCCAGCAGCTTTGGGGGGCAGTACGAGCAGTACTTC. Translated: CASSFGGQYEQYF.

The V call is TRBV5-5, the J call TRBJ2-5; D is unresolved. The germline CDR1 and CDR2 sequences are SGHKS and YYEKEE (reference sequence). V shed 0 bases and J shed 2 bases, with 8 bases lying between them. This CDR3 has 14 amino acids. Here the CDR3 reads CASSLGANQETQYF. In DNA, the CDR3 is TGTGCCAGCAGCTTGGGGGCGAATCAAGAGACCCAGTACTTC.

The chain combines TRBV28 with TRBJ1-1; D uncertain. The CDR3 length is 14 residues. Germline lookup yields CDR1 MDHEN and CDR2 SYDVKM. V lost 6 bases and J lost 0, with 11 bases in between. Here the CDR3 reads CASSSKRMNTEAFF. CDR3 coding DNA: TGTGCCAGCAGCTCGAAGCGGATGAACACTGAAGCTTTCTTT.

This clone was recorded once. V gene TRBV7-2 combines with J gene TRBJ1-1; TRBD1 aligns across 8 bases. The germline V gene has CDR1 SGHTA and CDR2 FQGNSA. This CDR3 is built from 15 residues. With 5 bases clipped from V and 1 base from J, the junction kept 6 bases outside the gene matches. The CDR3 DNA reads as TGTGCCAGCAGCCTGACAGGGGCTCCGAACACTGAAGCTTTCTTT. As protein: CASSLTGAPNTEAFF.

V is TRBV5-1 and J is TRBJ2-2, with D tentatively TRBD1 or TRBD2 (6 bases each). V was cut by 3 bases and J by 10 bases, with 13 bases left in between. CDR3 size: 13 residues. The germline V gene encodes CDR1 SGHRS and CDR2 YFSETQ. The DNA of the CDR3 is TGCGCCAGCAGCTCCCGGGGGCCTGAGGAGCTGTTTTTT. Protein: CASSSRGPEELFF.

V usage is TRBV2 and J usage is TRBJ1-1, with TRBD1 matching over 7 bases. V dropped 6 bases and J dropped 3; count of bases not matched to a gene: 7. CDR1 and CDR2 from the germline V gene are SNHLY and FYNNEI. The CDR3 length is 14 residues. The CDR3 DNA reads TGTGCCAGCAGCGACAGGGATGGAGACACTGAAGCTTTCTTT. This translates into CASSDRDGDTEAFF.

V is TRBV7-9 and J is TRBJ1-4; 7 positions match TRBD1. CDR3 length equals 16 residues. Unmatched junction bases numbered 10, after V lost 4 bases and J lost 5 bases. Germline values: CDR1 SEHNR, CDR2 FQNEAQ (reference sequence). The CDR3 reads CASSSRGEGANEKLFF. CDR3 DNA: TGTGCCAGCAGCTCTCGCGGGGAGGGGGCGAATGAAAAACTGTTTTTT.

The V and J genes are TRBV10-3 and TRBJ2-2; TRBD2 is a possible D gene (6 bases). CDR1 and CDR2 (germline): ENHRY, SYGVKD. V shed 8 bases and J shed 6 bases, with 22 bases lying between them. The CDR3 spans 16 residues. CDR3 protein: CAIRNLGGGLAGELFF. CDR3 DNA: TGTGCCATCCGTAACCTGGGGGGTGGTCTGGCCGGGGAGCTGTTTTTT.

The rearrangement joins TRBV28 to TRBJ2-7; tentative D call: TRBD2 (5 bases). Per germline, CDR1 MDHEN and CDR2 SYDVKM. V lost 3 bases, J lost 1 base, and 22 bases lay in between. There are 18 residues in the CDR3. CDR3 sequence reads: CASSFPLGDAGGSYEQYF. Here the CDR3 DNA reads TGTGCCAGCAGTTTCCCCCTGGGTGATGCGGGCGGATCCTACGAGCAGTACTTC.

The CDR3 bases are TGTGCCAGCAGTCCGGTCCGGGACAGAGTCTACGAGCAGTACTTC. Translated: CASSPVRDRVYEQYF. The rearrangement joins TRBV9 to TRBJ2-7, with 7 nucleotides matching TRBD1. V was pared by 5 bases and J by 3 bases, with 11 bases of the junction left unmatched. The germline gives CDR1 SGDLS, CDR2 YYNGEE. This CDR3 has 15 residues.